These 20 T cell receptor beta chains originate from one sample sequenced in a study of blood T cell repertoires in COVID-19. The data were produced by immunoSEQ multiplex PCR, yet TCRdb's version contains in-frame clones alone and is incomplete. The data hold fewer than 250,000 clones, with roughly 84% observed a single time. The sample comprised PBMCs or T cells enriched from blood (not recorded which). The receptor source for this set is a man aged 25-45 years in a cohort exposed to, infected with or recovered from COVID-19 (not recorded which).

The rearrangement uses TRBV19 and TRBJ1-2; 9 bases are a match to TRBD1. The junction had 8 bases not matched to a gene; V was cut back by 5 bases and J by 4 bases. Germline lookup yields CDR1 LNHDA and CDR2 SQIVND (reference sequence). There are 15 residues in the CDR3. CDR3 sequence reads: CASSAWDREGYGYTF. CDR3 DNA: TGTGCCAGTAGTGCTTGGGACAGGGAAGGCTATGGCTACACCTTC.

The rearrangement links TRBV18 to TRBJ1-4; TRBD1 matches 7 bases. The germline gives CDR1 KGHSH, CDR2 LQKENI. Trimming cost V 8 bases and J 3 bases; bases outside gene matches: 3. The CDR3 length is 13 residues. The CDR3: CASQQGANEKLFF. The CDR3, as DNA: TGTGCCAGCCAGCAGGGGGCTAATGAAAAACTGTTTTTT.

V gene TRBV7-9 combines with J gene TRBJ1-2, with D perhaps TRBD1 (5 bases). The V and J ends lost 1 base and 8 bases respectively, with 11 bases between them. This CDR3 is 13 amino acids long. The V gene's germline CDR1 is SEHNR and CDR2 FQNEAQ (reference sequence). CDR3 protein: CASSLVGRDGYTF. CDR3 sequence (DNA): TGTGCCAGCAGCTTAGTGGGGCGGGACGGCTACACCTTC.

The V call is TRBV9, the J call TRBJ2-3, with TRBD2 as a possible D gene (6 bases). This CDR3 comprises 16 residues. V was shortened by 3 bases and J by 0 bases, with 14 bases between the two germline ends. Germline V gene sequence: CDR1 SGDLS, CDR2 YYNGEE. In DNA form, the CDR3 reads TGTGCCAGCAGCGCCCGAGGAGGGAGAAGCACAGATACGCAGTATTTT. As protein: CASSARGGRSTDTQYF.

The chain has TRBV4-3 and TRBJ2-2; perhaps TRBD2 as D (6 bases). Germline CDR1 reads LGHNA; CDR2 reads YSLEER. This CDR3 is built from 17 residues. V lost 4 bases, J lost 0 bases, and 15 bases lay in between. The CDR3 coding sequence is TGCGCCAGCAGCCCCGTGGGGGAGCGGGCGAACACCGGGGAGCTGTTTTTT. This codes for CASSPVGERANTGELFF.

The V gene is TRBV28, the J gene TRBJ1-1; maybe TRBD1 (5 bases). The V gene lost 6 bases and the J gene lost 0 bases, with 11 bases spanning the gap. The CDR3 runs to 14 residues. Looked up from germline, CDR1 is MDHEN and CDR2 is SYDVKM. As DNA, the CDR3 is TGTGCCAGCAGCCCGCAGACAGTGAACACTGAAGCTTTCTTT. This translates into CASSPQTVNTEAFF.

This chain uses TRBV29-1 with TRBJ2-3; 12 nucleotides match TRBD1. The CDR3 runs 14 residues. The V gene end was trimmed by 6 bases and the J gene end by 5 bases; junction bases not matched to a gene: 6. Germline assignment: CDR1 SQVTM and CDR2 ANQGSEA. The CDR3 nucleotides read TGCAGCGTCCGGGACAGGGGGCGCATAGATACGCAGTATTTT. Its translation: CSVRDRGRIDTQYF.

The gene calls are TRBV9 and TRBJ1-2, with 8 bases identical to TRBD1. V shed 4 bases, J shed 8 bases, and the junction held 4 bases outside the gene matches. The CDR3 is 12 amino acids. Germline V gene sequence: CDR1 SGDLS, CDR2 YYNGEE. The CDR3 reads CASSLPGGGYTF. The CDR3, as DNA: TGTGCCAGCAGCCTTCCAGGGGGCGGCTACACCTTC. The variable domain in full, with the rest retrieved from reference TRBV9 and TRBJ1-2, is DSGVTQTPKHLITATGQRVTLRCSPRSGDLSVYWYQQSLDQGLQFLIQYYNGEERAKGNILERFSAQQFPDLHSELNLSSLELGDSALYFCASSLPGGGYTFGSGTRLTVV.

In its sample, this clone was seen a few times. This chain connects TRBV21-1 to TRBJ1-2; the D call of TRBD1 is as the table states it, not checked on the DNA. TRBV21-1 is assigned pseudogene status. CDR3 length: 13 residues. The CDR3, as DNA: TGTGCCACAGGGGGCCCCCGTGTCTATGGCTACACCTTC. Its protein product is CATGGPRVYGYTF.

The chain links TRBV18 to TRBJ2-3; 10 nucleotides agree with TRBD2. Germline V gives CDR1 KGHSH, CDR2 LQKENI. J was trimmed by 8 bases and V by 1 base; bases with no gene match: 12. The CDR3 is made up of 17 amino acids. The CDR3 region is CASSPRASGSEGPTQYF. CDR3 nucleotide sequence: TGTGCCAGCTCACCACGTGCTAGCGGGAGCGAAGGCCCTACGCAGTATTTT.

The chain couples TRBV27 to TRBJ1-2; 9 bases are a match to TRBD1. There are 13 residues in the CDR3. Trimming took 5 bases from V and 7 from J; bases not matched to a gene: 5. Germline lookup yields CDR1 MNHEY and CDR2 SMNVEV (reference sequence). CDR3 nucleotide sequence: TGTGCCAGCAGTAAACAGGGGGCGGGTGGCTACACCTTC. It encodes CASSKQGAGGYTF.

The gene calls are TRBV9 and TRBJ2-1, with 7 bases matching TRBD2. Trimming took 2 bases from V and 3 from J; bases not matched to a gene: 5. Germline values: CDR1 SGDLS, CDR2 YYNGEE. This CDR3 has 15 amino acids. The CDR3 bases are TGTGCCAGCAGCGTCGGGCGGGGGTTCTACAATGAGCAGTTCTTC. This translates into CASSVGRGFYNEQFF.

The gene calls are TRBV7-2 and TRBJ2-5, with TRBD2 matching 8 bases. V shed 5 bases and J 2 bases; nucleotides not matched to a gene: 10. Germline CDR1 SGHTA, CDR2 FQGNSA. CDR3 size: 16 residues. CDR3 loop: CASSLVPGGGQETQYF. CDR3 in DNA: TGTGCCAGCAGCCTGGTGCCCGGGGGGGGGCAAGAGACCCAGTACTTC.

The V gene is TRBV12-5, the J gene TRBJ2-2; the D gene is possibly TRBD2 (6 bases). Germline lookup yields CDR1 LGHNT and CDR2 FRNRAP. The CDR3 consists of 16 residues. V was clipped by 0 bases and J by 5 bases, with 13 bases between them. CDR3 region: CASGLVLGRDTGELFF. CDR3 in DNA: TGTGCTAGTGGTTTGGTACTCGGGCGGGATACCGGGGAGCTGTTTTTT.

This chain links TRBV11-3 with TRBJ2-2; 8 nucleotides agree with TRBD2. The V and J ends lost 4 bases and 6 bases, in that order; junction bases with no gene match: 10. CDR3 length: 16 residues. Germline-derived CDR1 and CDR2 are SGHNT and YENEEA. The CDR3 loop reads CASSSYTSGRAGELFF. The CDR3, as DNA: TGTGCCAGCAGCTCCTACACTAGCGGAAGGGCCGGGGAGCTGTTTTTT.

The chain uses TRBV9 and TRBJ2-1, with D possibly being TRBD2 (5 bases). V was cut by 4 bases and J by 8 bases, with 10 bases left in between. This CDR3 has 12 amino acids. The V gene's germline CDR1 is SGDLS and CDR2 YYNGEE. CDR3 sequence (DNA): TGTGCCAGCAGCAACGCCGGGGATGAGCAGTTCTTC. Protein product: CASSNAGDEQFF.

In DNA form, the CDR3 reads TGTGCCAGCAGTTTGGGGGGGGCGAACACTGAAGCTTTCTTT. It specifies CASSLGGANTEAFF. The V gene is TRBV27, the J gene TRBJ1-1, with TRBD1 as a possible D gene (6 bases). The V gene's germline CDR1 is MNHEY and CDR2 SMNVEV (reference sequence). The germline V and J ends were trimmed by 3 bases and 1 base, with 9 bases remaining between them. This CDR3 contains 14 residues.

This clone has only a few counts. This rearrangement joins TRBV5-1 to TRBJ2-3, with 10 bases that match TRBD2. V shed 3 bases, J shed 2 bases, and the junction held 3 bases outside the gene matches. Per germline, CDR1 SGHRS and CDR2 YFSETQ. The CDR3 consists of 15 residues. CDR3 DNA: TGCGCCAGCAGCTCCGGACTAGCGGACACAGATACGCAGTATTTT. It yields the protein CASSSGLADTDTQYF. The whole variable domain, filled in from reference TRBV5-1 and TRBJ2-3, reads KAGVTQTPRYLIKTRGQQVTLSCSPISGHRSVSWYQQTPGQGLQFLFEYFSETQRNKGNFPGRFSGRQFSNSRSEMNVSTLELGDSALYLCASSSGLADTDTQYFGPGTRLTVL.

The rearrangement links TRBV4-1 to TRBJ1-5; D gene unclear. With 0 bases removed from V and 3 bases from J, the gap between germline ends came to 9 bases. Germline CDR1 reads MGHRA; CDR2 reads YSYEKL. CDR3 length: 15 residues. CDR3 sequence reads: CASSQDSGVNQPQHF. The CDR3 region has the DNA TGCGCCAGCAGCCAAGATTCCGGGGTCAATCAGCCCCAGCATTTT.

This chain joins TRBV9 and TRBJ2-5; a possible D gene is TRBD2 (6 bases). The germline CDR1 and CDR2 sequences are SGDLS and YYNGEE. V lost 3 bases, J lost 2 bases, and 14 bases lay in between. This CDR3 is 15 amino acids long. The CDR3 reads CASSAGERSQETQYF. The CDR3 DNA reads TGTGCCAGCAGCGCGGGGGAGAGATCTCAAGAGACCCAGTACTTC.